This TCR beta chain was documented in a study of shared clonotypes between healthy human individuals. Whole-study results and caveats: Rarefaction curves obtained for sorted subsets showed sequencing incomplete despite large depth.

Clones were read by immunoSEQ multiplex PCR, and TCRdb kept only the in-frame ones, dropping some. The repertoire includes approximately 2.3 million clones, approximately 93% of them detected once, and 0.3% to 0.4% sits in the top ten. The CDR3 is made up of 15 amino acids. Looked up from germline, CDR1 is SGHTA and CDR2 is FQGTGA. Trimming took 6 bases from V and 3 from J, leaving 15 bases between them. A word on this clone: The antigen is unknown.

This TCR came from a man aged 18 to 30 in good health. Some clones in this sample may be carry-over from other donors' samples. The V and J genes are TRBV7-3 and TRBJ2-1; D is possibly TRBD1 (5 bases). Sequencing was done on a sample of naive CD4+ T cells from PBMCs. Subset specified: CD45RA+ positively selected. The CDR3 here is CASSTGPVVYNEQFF. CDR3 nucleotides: TGTGCCAGCAGTACAGGACCCGTCGTCTACAATGAGCAGTTCTTC.